This T cell receptor beta chain was profiled in a study of cytomegalovirus exposure and HLA in healthy donors. In this sample, this clone turned up a few times. Its antigen is not identified. Overall study findings and caveats: Reports credit the classifier with highly specific, highly sensitive diagnosis of cytomegalovirus status.

Primers for the PCR totalled 60 Vbeta and 13 Jbeta. Per the authors' pipeline: Unique TCR beta chains totaled some 78 million in a later count, with approximately 10 million of them shared. TCRdb's copy holds only in-frame clones and misses some; the assay was immunoSEQ multiplex PCR. The V and J calls and clone size come from that table; D and trimming were worked out from the DNA. The sample lists 100,000 or so clones; roughly four fifths were seen once. V shed 3 bases, J shed 1 base, and the junction held 3 bases outside the gene matches. The CDR3 sequence is 15 residues long. The germline V gene has CDR1 GTSNPN and CDR2 SVGIG (reference sequence).

Sequences were obtained from PBMCs. The genes are TRBV30 and TRBJ2-6; 7 positions agree with TRBD2. The TCR comes from a man in his fifties in good health and CMV-seronegative. Here the CDR3 DNA reads TGTGCCTGGAGACCCGGGGGGTCTGGGGCCAACGTCCTGACTTTC. Translated: CAWRPGGSGANVLTF.